This T cell receptor (beta chain) comes out of a study of blood T cell repertoires in COVID-19. Across the study: Acute and convalescent COVID-19 specimens originated in the United States, Italy and Spain.

Assay: immunoSEQ multiplex PCR; the TCRdb copy retains only in-frame clones and omits some. The table has about 71,000 clones, 75% to 85% seen once; the top ten hold about 6.9%. Enrolment of Seattle patients took place during active infection, and they were followed longitudinally. J lost 0 bases, V lost 7 bases, and 6 bases had no gene match. This CDR3 is 15 amino acids long. Germline V gene data show CDR1 as ENHRY and CDR2 as SYGVKD. The sequenced sample was peripheral blood. The receptor was derived from a young man with COVID-19, enrolled during active disease. The rearrangement uses TRBV10-3 and TRBJ2-3; 8 bases match TRBD1. The CDR3 sequence: CAINPGQASTDTQYF. DNA for the CDR3: TGTGCCATCAATCCGGGACAGGCAAGCACAGATACGCAGTATTTT.